The rows below give T cell receptor beta chains drawn from one sample of a study of blood T cell repertoires in COVID-19. Libraries were prepared by immunoSEQ multiplex PCR; TCRdb keeps only in-frame clonotypes and omits some of them. The sample lists about 20,000 clones, approximately 89% occurring once. The specimen sequenced was peripheral blood. The receptor source for this set is a human donor in a cohort sampled during active COVID-19. Both conserved end residues are part of each CDR3. The D gene is left open where the match is weak. The size entry is marked missing in some rows and otherwise reads once, few, many or a size class.

TRBJ2-5,-,-,TRBV12-3/TRBV12-4,CASSRADAGQYF,TGTGCCAGCAGTAGAGCTGATGCAGGCCAGTACTTC
TRBJ2-7,-,TRBD2,TRBV11-2,CASSLWASGPYEQYF,TGTGCCAGCAGCTTATGGGCTAGCGGCCCCTACGAGCAGTACTTC
TRBJ2-7,-,-,TRBV6-2/TRBV6-3,CASSYSSRVGSYEQYF,TGTGCCAGCAGTTACTCCTCTAGAGTGGGTTCCTACGAGCAGTACTTC
TRBJ2-7,-,TRBD2,TRBV6-5,CASSYSLAGYNEQYF,TGTGCCAGCAGTTACTCACTAGCGGGATATAACGAGCAGTACTTC
TRBJ2-7,-,-,TRBV11-2,CASSTVGGVYEQYF,TGTGCCAGCAGCACAGTCGGGGGAGTGTACGAGCAGTACTTC
TRBJ2-5,once,TRBD2,TRBV3-1/TRBV3-2,CASSSAGASGSRGYF,TGTGCCAGCAGCTCAGCTGGGGCTAGCGGGAGTCGTGGGTACTTC
TRBJ2-7,-,-,TRBV9,CASSVSGSYEQYF,TGTGCCAGCAGCGTGTCGGGGTCCTACGAGCAGTACTTC
TRBJ2-7,-,TRBD1,TRBV5-1,CASSLAGQGIYEQYF,TGCGCCAGCAGCTTGGCGGGACAGGGGATCTACGAGCAGTACTTC
TRBJ2-7,-,TRBD2,TRBV13,CASSPAGAGAYEQYF,TGTGCCAGCAGCCCCGCGGGAGCGGGAGCCTACGAGCAGTACTTC
TRBJ1-2,few,-,TRBV19,CASSYQGPYGYTF,TGTGCCAGTAGTTACCAGGGGCCCTATGGCTACACCTTC
TRBJ2-7,-,-,TRBV2,CASSEGLAAGSYEQYF,TGTGCCAGCAGTGAAGGTTTAGCGGCGGGGTCCTACGAGCAGTACTTC
TRBJ2-2,-,TRBD2,TRBV12-5,CASGWTSENTGELFF,TGTGCTAGTGGTTGGACTAGCGAGAACACCGGGGAGCTGTTTTTT
TRBJ2-1,once,-,TRBV7-9,CASSLGFGVSGNEQFF,TGTGCCAGCAGCTTAGGGTTTGGGGTTTCGGGGAATGAGCAGTTCTTC
TRBJ1-2,-,TRBD1,TRBV19,CARGTYQQGTNYGYTF,TGTGCCAGAGGTACATATCAACAGGGGACTAACTATGGCTACACCTTC
TRBJ2-7,-,TRBD2,TRBV28,CASGTGTSGFHEQYF,TGTGCCAGCGGAACAGGGACTAGCGGATTCCACGAGCAGTACTTC
TRBJ2-2,-,-,TRBV24-1,CATSDQRANTGELFF,TGTGCCACCAGTGACCAGCGGGCGAACACCGGGGAGCTGTTTTTT
TRBJ2-1,once,-,TRBV9,CASSAETRNEQFF,TGTGCCAGCAGCGCCGAGACTAGAAATGAGCAGTTCTTC
TRBJ1-2,-,-,TRBV3-1/TRBV3-2,CASSQVVTDNYGYTF,TGTGCCAGCAGCCAAGTAGTAACAGATAACTATGGCTACACCTTC
TRBJ2-7,few,-,TRBV9,CASTQGQQTYEQYF,TGTGCCAGCACCCAAGGACAGCAGACTTACGAGCAGTACTTC
TRBJ2-1,once,-,TRBV3-1/TRBV3-2,CASRPTTEAYEQFF,TGTGCCAGCAGACCAACGACAGAAGCCTATGAGCAGTTCTTC
TRBJ1-2,-,TRBD1,TRBV27,CASSLPGTGEGYTF,TGTGCCAGCAGTCTCCCTGGGACAGGGGAAGGCTACACCTTC
TRBJ1-5,-,-,TRBV28,CASRSYRDINQPQHF,TGTGCCAGCAGGTCATACCGGGACATCAATCAGCCCCAGCATTTT
TRBJ2-2,-,-,TRBV19,CASRRVGELFF,TGTGCCAGTAGGAGGGTCGGGGAGCTGTTTTTT
TRBJ2-5,-,TRBD2,TRBV28,CASTTRLAGLETQYF,TGTGCCAGCACTACGCGGCTAGCGGGACTGGAGACCCAGTACTTC
TRBJ1-3,-,-,TRBV27,CASSFSGTGNTIYF,TGTGCCAGCAGTTTTTCAGGGACTGGAAACACCATATATTTT
TRBJ2-5,-,TRBD1,TRBV19,CASSTGTGAQETQYF,TGTGCCAGTAGTACCGGGACAGGGGCGCAGGAGACCCAGTACTTC
TRBJ2-2,few,-,TRBV25-1,CASSADTGELFF,TGTGCCAGCTCCGCGGACACCGGGGAGCTGTTTTTT
TRBJ2-1,-,TRBD2,TRBV3-1/TRBV3-2,CASSRTVGTSGRKTYEQFF,TGTGCCAGCAGTAGAACCGTCGGGACTAGCGGGAGGAAAACCTATGAGCAGTTCTTC
TRBJ2-1,few,TRBD2,TRBV4-1,CASSPWTSGRGNEQFF,TGCGCCAGCAGCCCGTGGACTAGCGGGAGGGGAAATGAGCAGTTCTTC
TRBJ1-5,-,-,TRBV6-6,CASSYSTRRDNQPQHF,TGTGCCAGCAGTTACTCGACGCGGCGGGACAATCAGCCCCAGCATTTT
TRBJ2-7,-,-,TRBV3-1/TRBV3-2,CASSQVTSNPFYEQYF,TGTGCCAGCAGCCAAGTTACGTCTAACCCGTTCTACGAGCAGTACTTC
TRBJ2-3,-,TRBD2,TRBV2,CAALGGTSGWPLTDTQYF,TGTGCCGCCCTGGGGGGGACTAGCGGGTGGCCTCTCACAGATACGCAGTATTTT
TRBJ2-7,-,TRBD2,TRBV19,CASSSGLAAYEQYF,TGTGCCAGTAGTAGTGGACTAGCGGCCTACGAGCAGTACTTC
TRBJ2-1,-,-,TRBV7-9,CASSVIGHLGNEQFF,TGTGCCAGCAGCGTAATCGGACATCTGGGCAATGAGCAGTTCTTC
TRBJ2-2,-,TRBD1,TRBV24-1,CATSVGQGAIVDTGELFF,TGTGCCACCAGTGTAGGCCAGGGGGCAATCGTGGACACCGGGGAGCTGTTTTTT
TRBJ1-2,-,-,TRBV19,CASSIGLDGDYGYTF,TGTGCCAGTAGTATCGGCCTAGACGGCGACTATGGCTACACCTTC
TRBJ2-1,-,TRBD1,TRBV27,CASRGQGERGNEQFF,TGTGCCAGCAGGGGACAGGGGGAGCGGGGGAATGAGCAGTTCTTC
TRBJ2-2,-,-,TRBV28,CASSFNRERSGELFF,TGTGCCAGCAGTTTCAACAGGGAGAGGTCCGGGGAGCTGTTTTTT
TRBJ1-2,-,-,TRBV27,CASSLSSQGWGYTF,TGTGCCAGCAGTTTATCGTCACAGGGTTGGGGCTACACCTTC
TRBJ2-1,-,TRBD2,TRBV5-1,CASSLGAGASNEQFF,TGCGCCAGCAGCTTAGGGGCGGGAGCTAGCAATGAGCAGTTCTTC
TRBJ2-1,-,TRBD1,TRBV5-4,CASSGRQGVRDNEQFF,TGTGCCAGCAGCGGCAGACAGGGGGTTCGGGACAATGAGCAGTTCTTC
TRBJ1-2,-,-,TRBV9,CASSVRGDYGYTF,TGTGCCAGCAGCGTCAGGGGTGACTATGGCTACACCTTC
TRBJ2-7,few,TRBD2,TRBV10-3,CAISESRRLAGGYEQYF,TGTGCCATCAGTGAGTCGAGGAGACTAGCGGGAGGCTACGAGCAGTACTTC
TRBJ1-1,-,-,TRBV28,CASSYREAFF,TGTGCCAGCAGTTACAGGGAGGCTTTCTTT